Presented here are 27 T cell receptor beta chains from one specimen sequenced in a study of blood T cell repertoires in COVID-19. Clones were sequenced by immunoSEQ multiplex PCR, and TCRdb holds only the in-frame ones, with some missing. The data show 300,000 to 500,000 clones, roughly 88% seen once. The material sequenced was PBMCs or T cells enriched from blood (not recorded which). Receptor source: a woman aged 25 to 45 with acute COVID-19.

This rearrangement joins TRBV5-1 to TRBJ2-3; 12 nucleotides align to TRBD2. This CDR3 is 18 amino acids long. The germline V gene encodes CDR1 SGHRS and CDR2 YFSETQ. Germline trimming cut 4 bases from V and 2 bases from J; bases unmatched to any gene: 11. CDR3 nucleotides: TGCGCCAGCAGCCGAAGCCATCTAGCGGGGGGGTCCACAGATACGCAGTATTTT. Translating gives CASSRSHLAGGSTDTQYF.

The rearrangement joins TRBV7-6 to TRBJ1-6, with D possibly TRBD1 on 5 matching bases. Germline CDR1 is SGHVS and CDR2 is FNYEAQ. Trimming removed 1 base from V and 5 bases from J, with 9 bases in between. The CDR3 has 15 amino acids. As DNA, the CDR3 is TGTGCCAGCAGCTTAGACAGGACCCATAATTCACCCCTCCACTTT. It specifies CASSLDRTHNSPLHF.

The rearrangement uses TRBV29-1 and TRBJ2-3; D is perhaps TRBD2 (6 bases). The CDR3 has 14 amino acids. Germline V gives CDR1 SQVTM, CDR2 ANQGSEA. V lost 0 bases, J lost 5 bases, and 12 bases lay in between. CDR3 loop: CSVEDRRAGDTQYF. DNA of the CDR3: TGCAGCGTTGAAGATAGGAGGGCGGGAGATACGCAGTATTTT.

The rearrangement joins TRBV9 to TRBJ2-6; TRBD2 might be the D (5 bases). The germline V gene has CDR1 SGDLS and CDR2 YYNGEE. Between the trimmed V and J ends, which lost 3 bases and 0 bases, there was a span of 10 bases. This CDR3 is 16 amino acids long. The CDR3: CASSEPGDSGANVLTF. In nucleotides, the CDR3 is TGTGCCAGCAGCGAGCCCGGGGACTCTGGGGCCAACGTCCTGACTTTC.

This clone was recorded at least ten times. At the DNA level, this CDR3 is encoded by other sequences in the same sample as well. The chain combines TRBV5-1 with TRBJ1-1, with D possibly being TRBD1 (6 bases). Germline assignment: CDR1 SGHRS and CDR2 YFSETQ. The CDR3 contains 14 residues. V lost 3 bases to trimming and J lost 2 bases, with 11 bases between them. CDR3 coding DNA: TGCGCCAGCAGCTCCAGGACAGCAAACACTGAAGCTTTCTTT. Its protein product is CASSSRTANTEAFF.

V is TRBV2 and J is TRBJ2-1; D may be TRBD1 (5 bases). Germline assignment: CDR1 SNHLY and CDR2 FYNNEI. Trimming took 2 bases from V and 8 from J, leaving 19 bases between them. The CDR3 is 16 residues long. CDR3 sequence: CASSELKGPNFYEQFF. The CDR3 DNA reads TGTGCCAGCAGTGAATTAAAGGGGCCTAACTTCTATGAGCAGTTCTTC.

This sequence joins TRBV29-1 and TRBJ2-7, with 8 bases fitting TRBD1. The CDR3 has 13 amino acids. V lost 2 bases, J lost 5 bases, and 5 bases stayed unmatched. CDR1 and CDR2 from the germline V gene are SQVTM and ANQGSEA. The CDR3 sequence is CSVESQGAHEQYF. CDR3 nucleotide sequence: TGCAGCGTTGAAAGTCAGGGGGCCCACGAGCAGTACTTC.

The chain joins TRBV4-1 to TRBJ1-1, with D hard to call. CDR3 length: 14 residues. Trimming stripped 3 bases from V and 5 bases from J, with 13 bases between. The germline CDR1 and CDR2 sequences are MGHRA and YSYEKL. CDR3 DNA sequence: TGCGCCAGCAGCCAGGAGCTTGGTTGGACTGAAGCTTTCTTT. Protein product: CASSQELGWTEAFF.

The rearrangement links TRBV4-1 to TRBJ2-7; D is unclear. CDR1 MGHRA and CDR2 YSYEKL come from the germline V gene. V dropped 1 base and J dropped 0 bases, with 7 bases sitting between them. This CDR3 is built from 14 residues. The CDR3 DNA is TGCGCCAGCAGCCAAGGGCTGAACTCCTACGAGCAGTACTTC. Protein sequence: CASSQGLNSYEQYF.

V and J are TRBV9 and TRBJ1-2, with D unresolved. Germline V gives CDR1 SGDLS, CDR2 YYNGEE. The CDR3 is 15 residues long. V was shortened by 0 bases and J by 0 bases, with 9 bases between the two germline ends. CDR3 residues: CASSVAGSANYGYTF. CDR3 bases: TGTGCCAGCAGCGTAGCTGGCAGTGCTAACTATGGCTACACCTTC.

CDR3 sequence reads: CASSFDRVGGYTF. The CDR3 nucleotides read TGTGCCAGCAGCTTCGACAGGGTGGGGGGCTACACCTTC. The gene calls are TRBV5-4 and TRBJ1-2; 7 bases are a match to TRBD1. V lost 2 bases, J lost 8 bases, and 6 bases stayed unmatched. The CDR3 consists of 13 residues. The germline V gene has CDR1 SGHNT and CDR2 YYREEE (reference sequence). The full variable domain, completed using reference TRBV5-4 and TRBJ1-2, is ETGVTQSPTHLIKTRGQQVTLRCSSQSGHNTVSWYQQALGQGPQFIFQYYREEENGRGNFPPRFSGLQFPNYSSELNVNALELDDSALYLCASSFDRVGGYTFGSGTRLTVV.

A few counts support this clone. The chain joins TRBV7-9 to TRBJ2-1; a weak D match, TRBD2 (5 bases). Trimming took off 5 bases at V and 9 bases at J, with 11 bases between the two ends. Germline CDR1 reads SEHNR; CDR2 reads FQNEAQ (reference sequence). The CDR3 consists of 12 residues. For the CDR3, the DNA is TGTGCCAGCAGCGCCGGGGTTGGTGAGCAGTTCTTC. It encodes CASSAGVGEQFF.

V is TRBV7-9 and J is TRBJ1-2; 10 bases agree with TRBD1. The CDR3 consists of 17 residues. In germline, CDR1 is SEHNR, CDR2 FQNEAQ (reference sequence). The ends lost 4 bases at V and 4 bases at J; junction bases unmatched: 12. The CDR3 DNA is TGTGCCAGCAGCTCCCGGATCAGACAGGGGGCTTCCTATGGCTACACCTTC. This sequence encodes CASSSRIRQGASYGYTF. The complete variable domain, with remaining parts taken from reference TRBV7-9 and TRBJ1-2, reads DTGVSQNPRHKITKRGQNVTFRCDPISEHNRLYWYRQTLGQGPEFLTYFQNEAQLEKSRLLSDRFSAERPKGSFSTLEIQRTEQGDSAMYLCASSSRIRQGASYGYTFGSGTRLTVV.

This clone was seen a handful of times. The chain uses TRBV3-1 (or the pseudogene TRBV3-2) and TRBJ1-2; TRBD1 might be the D (5 bases). Trimming removed 0 bases from V and 8 bases from J, with 16 bases in between. In germline, CDR1 is LGHDT, CDR2 YNNKEL (reference sequence). The CDR3 extends over 15 amino acids. The CDR3: CASSQEGDSRVGYTF. CDR3 coding DNA: TGTGCCAGCAGCCAAGAGGGGGACTCCAGGGTGGGCTACACCTTC.

The chain recombines TRBV3-1 (or the pseudogene TRBV3-2) with TRBJ2-7; D not resolved. V was shortened by 2 bases and J by 6 bases, with 11 bases between the two germline ends. This CDR3 has 13 residues. Germline V gene sequence: CDR1 LGHDT, CDR2 YNNKEL (reference sequence). DNA for the CDR3: TGTGCCAGCAGCCAAAATCCTTTTTCCGAGCAGTACTTC. Translation: CASSQNPFSEQYF.

On this clone: This CDR3 is also generated by other DNA sequences in the sample. The J gene is TRBJ1-5, the V gene TRBV15; maybe TRBD1 (6 bases). Trimming removed 0 bases at V and 6 bases at J, with 12 bases between. CDR3 length: 15 residues. Germline V gene sequence: CDR1 LNHNV, CDR2 YYDKDF (reference sequence). This chain's CDR3 is CATSRDLGAGQPQHF. The CDR3 DNA is TGTGCCACCAGCAGAGATCTGGGGGCGGGTCAGCCCCAGCATTTT.

The chain joins TRBV2 to TRBJ1-1; no definite D call. Germline CDR1 reads SNHLY; CDR2 reads FYNNEI. V lost 2 bases to trimming and J lost 0 bases, with 7 bases between them. This CDR3 contains 14 residues. The CDR3 DNA reads TGTGCCAGCAGTGAAAACAGCCTGAACACTGAAGCTTTCTTT. This sequence encodes CASSENSLNTEAFF.

The genes are TRBV6-4 and TRBJ2-3; TRBD2 agrees at 8 bases. V was pared by 3 bases and J by 3 bases, with 5 bases of the junction left unmatched. CDR3 length: 15 amino acids. Germline-derived CDR1 and CDR2 are MRHNA and SNTAGT. The CDR3 reads CASSERGGLTDTQYF. CDR3 in DNA: TGTGCCAGCAGTGAACGGGGGGGCCTTACAGATACGCAGTATTTT.

V usage is TRBV3-1 (or the pseudogene TRBV3-2) and J usage is TRBJ1-1; D unresolved. Trimming shortened V by 1 base and J by 5 bases, and 11 bases separated the two germline ends. Germline V gives CDR1 LGHDT, CDR2 YNNKEL (reference sequence). The CDR3 consists of 14 residues. The CDR3 sequence is CASSQVDRGTEAFF. The DNA for the CDR3 is TGTGCCAGCAGCCAAGTTGATAGAGGGACTGAAGCTTTCTTT.

This chain joins TRBV2 and TRBJ1-1, with 11 bases lining up with TRBD1. The CDR3 has 15 amino acids. CDR1 is SNHLY and CDR2 is FYNNEI in the germline V gene. The V and J ends lost 6 bases and 4 bases, in that order; junction bases with no gene match: 7. The DNA for the CDR3 is TGTGCCAGCAGGCGGACAGGGGGCGGGGGCACTGAAGCTTTCTTT. This encodes CASRRTGGGGTEAFF. Full variable domain (rest looked up from reference TRBV2 and TRBJ1-1): EPEVTQTPSHQVTQMGQEVILRCVPISNHLYFYWYRQILGQKVEFLVSFYNNEISEKSEIFDDQFSVERPDGSNFTLKIRSTKLEDSAMYFCASRRTGGGGTEAFFGQGTRLTVV.

CDR3 in amino acids: CASSQDRDRAYGYTF. CDR3 sequence (DNA): TGCGCCAGCAGCCAAGATCGGGACAGGGCCTATGGCTACACCTTC. This chain connects TRBV4-1 to TRBJ1-2; 9 bases map to TRBD1. Trimming took 0 bases from V and 4 from J; bases not matched to a gene: 3. CDR3 length: 15 residues. Germline V lookup: CDR1 MGHRA, CDR2 YSYEKL.

The chain joins TRBV10-3 to TRBJ2-1, with D maybe TRBD1 (5 bases). Between the trimmed V and J ends, which lost 8 bases and 8 bases, there was a span of 22 bases. CDR1 and CDR2 (germline): ENHRY, SYGVKD. This CDR3 has 15 amino acids. The CDR3 DNA reads as TGTGCCATCGCCGGTAGAACAGGTCTATTGGATGAGCAGTTCTTC. Amino acid sequence: CAIAGRTGLLDEQFF.

The chain carries TRBV7-3 and TRBJ2-5, with TRBD2 identical over 7 bases. Looked up from germline, CDR1 is SGHTA and CDR2 is FQGTGA. After removal of 4 bases from V and 4 bases from J, the junction contained 9 bases not matched to a gene. The CDR3 contains 15 residues. The CDR3 DNA is TGTGCCAGCAGCTCCCAGACTAGCCCGAGAGAGACCCAGTACTTC. This codes for CASSSQTSPRETQYF. The full variable domain, with the rest looked up from reference TRBV7-3 and TRBJ2-5, is GAGVSQTPSNKVTEKGKYVELRCDPISGHTALYWYRQSLGQGPEFLIYFQGTGAADDSGLPNDRFFAVRPEGSVSTLKIQRTERGDSAVYLCASSSQTSPRETQYFGPGTRLLVL.

The V call is TRBV24-1, the J call TRBJ2-1; TRBD1 agrees at 8 bases. Germline V lookup: CDR1 KGHDR, CDR2 SFDVKD. The V and J ends lost 4 bases and 5 bases, in that order; junction bases with no gene match: 9. This CDR3 has 16 amino acids. The CDR3 spells CATSDPGGTGDNEQFF. The CDR3 coding sequence is TGTGCCACCAGTGACCCTGGGGGGACAGGCGACAATGAGCAGTTCTTC.

This chain connects TRBV7-2 to TRBJ1-1; D is unclear. Germline V CDR1 and CDR2: SGHTA, FQGNSA. The V end lost 2 bases, the J end lost 1 base, and 8 bases lay between the germline ends. CDR3 length equals 14 residues. The CDR3 region has the DNA TGTGCCAGCAGCTTATTGGCGGGGAACACTGAAGCTTTCTTT. It codes for CASSLLAGNTEAFF.

This sequence joins TRBV10-3 and TRBJ2-5; D may be TRBD1 (5 bases). The CDR3 covers 13 residues. Germline CDR1 ENHRY, CDR2 SYGVKD. Trimming left V 4 bases short and J 4 bases short, with 10 bases between. Written as DNA, the CDR3 is TGTGCCATCAGTGTCAGACAGCTAGAGACCCAGTACTTC. It codes for CAISVRQLETQYF.

A few counts support this clone. The chain's CDR3 is CALGNGGEQFF. The CDR3 region has the DNA TGTGCCCTCGGGAATGGTGGTGAGCAGTTCTTC. The chain uses TRBV7-6 and TRBJ2-1; D perhaps matches TRBD2 (5 bases). CDR1 and CDR2 (germline): SGHVS, FNYEAQ. The V gene lost 11 bases and the J gene lost 9 bases, with 14 bases spanning the gap. CDR3 length equals 11 residues.